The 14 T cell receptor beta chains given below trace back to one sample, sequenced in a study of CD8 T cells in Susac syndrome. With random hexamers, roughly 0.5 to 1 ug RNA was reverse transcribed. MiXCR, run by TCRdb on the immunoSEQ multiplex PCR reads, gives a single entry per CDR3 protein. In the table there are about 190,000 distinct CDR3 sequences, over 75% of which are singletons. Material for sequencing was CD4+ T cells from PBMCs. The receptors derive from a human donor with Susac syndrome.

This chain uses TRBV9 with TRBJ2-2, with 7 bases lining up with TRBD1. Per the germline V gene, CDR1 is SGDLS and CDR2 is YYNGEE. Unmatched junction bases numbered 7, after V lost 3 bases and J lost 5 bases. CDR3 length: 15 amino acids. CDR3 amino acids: CASSAPGTVTGELFF. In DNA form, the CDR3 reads TGTGCCAGCAGCGCCCCCGGGACAGTTACCGGGGAGCTGTTTTTT. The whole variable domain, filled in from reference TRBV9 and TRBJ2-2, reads DSGVTQTPKHLITATGQRVTLRCSPRSGDLSVYWYQQSLDQGLQFLIQYYNGEERAKGNILERFSAQQFPDLHSELNLSSLELGDSALYFCASSAPGTVTGELFFGEGSRLTVL.

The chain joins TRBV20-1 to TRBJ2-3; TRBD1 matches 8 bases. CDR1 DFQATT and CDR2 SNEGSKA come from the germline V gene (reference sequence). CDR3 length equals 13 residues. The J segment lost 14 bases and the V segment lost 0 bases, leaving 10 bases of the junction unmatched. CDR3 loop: CSARDHGQGDLYF. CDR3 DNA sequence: TGCAGTGCTAGAGACCATGGACAGGGTGATCTGTATTTT.

The CDR3 protein is CASIWTGANEQFF. The DNA of the CDR3 is TGTGCCAGCATTTGGACAGGGGCCAATGAGCAGTTCTTC. The chain is built from TRBV6-1 and TRBJ2-1; 9 bases line up with TRBD1. Germline CDR1 reads MNHNS; CDR2 reads SASEGT. Losses at the gene ends were 7 bases for V and 6 bases for J; bases not matched to a gene: 4. The CDR3 sequence is 13 residues long.

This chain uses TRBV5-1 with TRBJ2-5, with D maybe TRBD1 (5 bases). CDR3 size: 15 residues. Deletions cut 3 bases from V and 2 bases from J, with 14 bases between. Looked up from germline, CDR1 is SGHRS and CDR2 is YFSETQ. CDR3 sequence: CASSYAIDRQETQYF. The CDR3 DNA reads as TGCGCCAGCAGCTACGCCATCGACAGACAAGAGACCCAGTACTTC. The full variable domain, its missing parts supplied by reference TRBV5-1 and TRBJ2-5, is KAGVTQTPRYLIKTRGQQVTLSCSPISGHRSVSWYQQTPGQGLQFLFEYFSETQRNKGNFPGRFSGRQFSNSRSEMNVSTLELGDSALYLCASSYAIDRQETQYFGPGTRLLVL.

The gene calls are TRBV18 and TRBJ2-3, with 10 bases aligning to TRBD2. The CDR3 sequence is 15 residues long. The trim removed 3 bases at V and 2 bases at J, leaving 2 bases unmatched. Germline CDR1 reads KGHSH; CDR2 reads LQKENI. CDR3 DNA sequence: TGTGCCAGCTCACCCGGACTAGCGGACACAGATACGCAGTATTTT. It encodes CASSPGLADTDTQYF.

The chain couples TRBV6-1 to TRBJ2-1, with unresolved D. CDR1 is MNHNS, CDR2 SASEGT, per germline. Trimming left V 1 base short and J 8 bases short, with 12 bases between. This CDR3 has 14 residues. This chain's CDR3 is CASSEDIGPYEQFF. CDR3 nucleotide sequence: TGTGCCAGCAGTGAAGACATCGGGCCCTATGAGCAGTTCTTC.

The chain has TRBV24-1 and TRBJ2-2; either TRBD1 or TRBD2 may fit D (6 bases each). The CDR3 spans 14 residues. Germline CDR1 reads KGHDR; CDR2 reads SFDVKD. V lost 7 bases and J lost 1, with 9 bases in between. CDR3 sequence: CATSEGGNTGELFF. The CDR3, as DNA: TGTGCCACCAGCGAGGGGGGGAACACCGGGGAGCTGTTTTTT.

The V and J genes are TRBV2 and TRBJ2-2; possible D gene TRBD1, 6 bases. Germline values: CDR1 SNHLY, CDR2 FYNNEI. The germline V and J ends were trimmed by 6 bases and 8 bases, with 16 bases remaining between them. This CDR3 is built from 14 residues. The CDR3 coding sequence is TGTGCCAGCAGGCAATACAGGGAATCAGGGGAGCTGTTTTTT. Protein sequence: CASRQYRESGELFF.

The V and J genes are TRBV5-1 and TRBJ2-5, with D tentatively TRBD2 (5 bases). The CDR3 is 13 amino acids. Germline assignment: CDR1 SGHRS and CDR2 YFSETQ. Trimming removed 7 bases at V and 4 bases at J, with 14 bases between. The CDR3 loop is CASSWIGGETQYF. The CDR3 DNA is TGCGCCAGCTCCTGGATTGGAGGAGAGACCCAGTACTTC.

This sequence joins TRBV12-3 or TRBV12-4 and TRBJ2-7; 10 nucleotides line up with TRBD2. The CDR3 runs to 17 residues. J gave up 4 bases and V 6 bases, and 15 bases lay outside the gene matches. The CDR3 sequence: CASSRGGTSEGGYEQYF. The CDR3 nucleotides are TGTGCCAGCAGCCGAGGCGGGACTAGCGAGGGGGGTTACGAGCAGTACTTC.

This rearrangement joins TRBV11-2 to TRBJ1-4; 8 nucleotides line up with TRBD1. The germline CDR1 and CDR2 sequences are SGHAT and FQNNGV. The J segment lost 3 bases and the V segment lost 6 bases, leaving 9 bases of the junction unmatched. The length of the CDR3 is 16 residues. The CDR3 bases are TGTGCCAGCAGGGAACGCAGGGGGCAGTCTAATGAAAAACTGTTTTTT. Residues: CASRERRGQSNEKLFF.

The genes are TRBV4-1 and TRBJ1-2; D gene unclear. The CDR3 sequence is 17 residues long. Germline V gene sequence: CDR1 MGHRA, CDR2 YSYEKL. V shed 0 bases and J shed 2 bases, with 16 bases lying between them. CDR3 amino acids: CASSQEGRAYENYGYTF. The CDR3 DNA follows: TGCGCCAGCAGCCAAGAGGGTAGAGCCTACGAAAACTATGGCTACACCTTC.

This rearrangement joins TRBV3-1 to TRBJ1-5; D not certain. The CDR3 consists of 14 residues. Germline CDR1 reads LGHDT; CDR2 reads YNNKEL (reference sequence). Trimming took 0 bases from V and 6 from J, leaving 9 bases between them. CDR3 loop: CASSQDWGSQPQHF. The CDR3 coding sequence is TGTGCCAGCAGCCAAGATTGGGGTTCTCAGCCCCAGCATTTT.

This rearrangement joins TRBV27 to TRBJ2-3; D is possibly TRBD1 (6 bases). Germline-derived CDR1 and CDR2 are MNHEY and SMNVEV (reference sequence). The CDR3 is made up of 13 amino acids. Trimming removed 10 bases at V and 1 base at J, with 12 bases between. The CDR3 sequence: CATRGLGTDTQYF. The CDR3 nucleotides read TGTGCCACCAGGGGTCTTGGCACAGATACGCAGTATTTT.